This passage covers 16 T cell receptor beta chains from one sample sequenced in a study of blood T cell repertoires in COVID-19. Some clones are missing from TCRdb's copy, which holds only in-frame ones; the method was immunoSEQ multiplex PCR. The sample has over 25,000 clones, around 73% seen once. The specimen sequenced was peripheral blood. The receptors derive from a man older than 75 with acute or convalescent COVID-19.

The chain uses TRBV2 and TRBJ2-5, with 7 bases fitting TRBD2. J lost 3 bases, V lost 8 bases, and 6 bases had no gene match. Germline CDR1 SNHLY, CDR2 FYNNEI. This CDR3 is 13 amino acids long. The DNA for the CDR3 is TGTGCCAGCGGGGGACTATACAAAGAGACCCAGTACTTC. This gives the protein CASGGLYKETQYF.

The chain employs TRBV5-1 and TRBJ1-1, with a possible D match to TRBD1 (5 bases). Germline assignment: CDR1 SGHRS and CDR2 YFSETQ. V was trimmed by 1 base and J by 4 bases, leaving 8 bases between them. CDR3 length: 13 amino acids. The chain's CDR3 is CASSLRGSTEAFF. In DNA form, the CDR3 reads TGCGCCAGCAGCTTGAGGGGCAGCACTGAAGCTTTCTTT.

This clone has only one observation. The chain uses TRBV19 and TRBJ2-2, with 12 positions matching TRBD1. The CDR3 extends over 17 amino acids. CDR1 is LNHDA and CDR2 is SQIVND in the germline V gene (reference sequence). The J segment lost 5 bases and the V segment lost 4 bases, leaving 8 bases of the junction unmatched. Here the CDR3 reads CASSSRDRGRLTGELFF. CDR3 in DNA: TGTGCCAGTAGTAGCCGGGACAGGGGGCGTTTGACCGGGGAGCTGTTTTTT.

This clone was seen a few times. The chain combines TRBV5-6 with TRBJ2-6; no clear D gene. Trimming removed 7 bases at V and 4 bases at J, with 15 bases between. The CDR3 is made up of 15 amino acids. Germline V gives CDR1 SGHDT, CDR2 YYEEEE. As DNA, the CDR3 is TGTGCCAGCCGTGAGGTAGGATCCGGGGCCAACGTCCTGACTTTC. Translation gives CASREVGSGANVLTF.

In this sample, this clone turned up once. The CDR3 loop reads CASSFRSNEQFF. DNA for the CDR3: TGTGCCAGCAGTTTTAGATCCAATGAGCAGTTCTTC. The genes are TRBV12-3 or TRBV12-4 and TRBJ2-1; no clear D. The CDR3 consists of 12 residues. The germline V and J ends were trimmed by 3 bases and 6 bases, with 6 bases remaining between them.

This clone was observed at least ten times. The V and J genes are TRBV10-3 and TRBJ2-7; TRBD2 aligns across 8 bases. Germline V gives CDR1 ENHRY, CDR2 SYGVKD. CDR3 length: 14 residues. Trimming removed 6 bases from V and 4 bases from J; junction bases left unmatched: 8. The CDR3 sequence is CAIRRTAGEYEQYF. The CDR3 DNA is TGTGCCATCAGGCGGACAGCGGGGGAGTACGAGCAGTACTTC.

This chain links TRBV5-1 with TRBJ2-7, with D perhaps matching TRBD2 (6 bases). The CDR3 is 14 residues long. Germline-derived CDR1 and CDR2 are SGHRS and YFSETQ. Trimming shortened V by 4 bases and J by 6 bases, and 17 bases separated the two germline ends. CDR3 in amino acids: CASSLRDSPSEQYF. CDR3 nucleotides: TGCGCCAGCAGCCTACGGGACTCCCCCAGCGAGCAGTACTTC. The full variable domain, its missing parts supplied by reference TRBV5-1 and TRBJ2-7, is KAGVTQTPRYLIKTRGQQVTLSCSPISGHRSVSWYQQTPGQGLQFLFEYFSETQRNKGNFPGRFSGRQFSNSRSEMNVSTLELGDSALYLCASSLRDSPSEQYFGPGTRLTVT.

The chain recombines TRBV19 with TRBJ2-1; TRBD1 matches at 11 bases. The CDR3 is made up of 13 amino acids. CDR1 and CDR2 from the germline V gene are LNHDA and SQIVND (reference sequence). V trimming: 10 bases; J trimming: 5 bases; junction bases outside the gene matches: 4. This CDR3 is CATGQGAHNEQFF. The CDR3 DNA reads as TGTGCCACCGGACAGGGGGCTCACAATGAGCAGTTCTTC.

The chain carries TRBV11-1 and TRBJ2-1, with 12 bases matching TRBD2. The CDR3 runs to 16 residues. Germline values: CDR1 SGHAT, CDR2 FQDESV (reference sequence). Losses at the gene ends were 5 bases for V and 3 bases for J; bases not matched to a gene: 5. CDR3 bases: TGTGCCAGCAGCCCCAGGACTAGCGGGGTCTACAATGAGCAGTTCTTC. Its translation: CASSPRTSGVYNEQFF.

J is TRBJ2-7 and V is TRBV5-6; D perhaps matches TRBD1 (6 bases). The V end was cut by 0 bases, the J end by 5 bases, with 21 bases between. The CDR3 runs to 17 residues. Germline V lookup: CDR1 SGHDT, CDR2 YYEEEE. The CDR3 reads CASSLALGLGRGNEQYF. Here the CDR3 DNA reads TGTGCCAGCAGCTTGGCCCTGGGTTTAGGCAGGGGCAACGAGCAGTACTTC.

This clone was counted between two and nine times. This chain connects TRBV7-2 to TRBJ1-5, with a weak D call TRBD1 (6 bases). The CDR3 has 15 residues. Trimming took 1 base from V and 6 from J, leaving 13 bases between them. Germline CDR1 is SGHTA and CDR2 is FQGNSA. In DNA form, the CDR3 reads TGTGCCAGCAGCTTAGGGGCAGGGGAAGGTCAGCCCCAGCATTTT. Translated, it gives CASSLGAGEGQPQHF. Complete variable domain (other parts from reference TRBV7-2 and TRBJ1-5): GAGVSQSPSNKVTEKGKDVELRCDPISGHTALYWYRQSLGQGLEFLIYFQGNSAPDKSGLPSDRFSAERTGGSVSTLTIQRTQQEDSAVYLCASSLGAGEGQPQHFGDGTRLSIL.

The chain links TRBV7-9 to TRBJ1-2, with TRBD1 as a possible D gene (5 bases). Trimming removed 5 bases at V and 14 bases at J, with 18 bases between. Germline-derived CDR1 and CDR2 are SEHNR and FQNEAQ (reference sequence). CDR3 length equals 12 residues. CDR3 residues: CASSLDRGGRTF. CDR3 nucleotide sequence: TGTGCCAGCAGCCTAGATCGGGGGGGAAGGACCTTC. Together with reference TRBV7-9 and TRBJ1-2, the CDR3 gives the full variable domain: DTGVSQNPRHKITKRGQNVTFRCDPISEHNRLYWYRQTLGQGPEFLTYFQNEAQLEKSRLLSDRFSAERPKGSFSTLEIQRTEQGDSAMYLCASSLDRGGRTFGSGTRLTVV.

V usage is TRBV3-1 (or the pseudogene TRBV3-2) and J usage is TRBJ1-2; D may be TRBD1 (6 bases). Trimming cost V 6 bases and J 3 bases, with 14 bases left between them. The germline V gene encodes CDR1 LGHDT and CDR2 YNNKEL (reference sequence). This CDR3 region has 14 residues. The CDR3: CASRQWTVYYGYTF. The DNA of the CDR3 is TGTGCCAGCAGGCAATGGACAGTCTACTATGGCTACACCTTC.

This clone has just one count. The chain has TRBV10-3 and TRBJ1-2; tentatively, D is TRBD1 (5 bases). Trimming shortened V by 2 bases and J by 4 bases, and 8 bases separated the two germline ends. The CDR3 extends over 13 amino acids. The germline V gene has CDR1 ENHRY and CDR2 SYGVKD. The CDR3 loop reads CAISELGAYGYTF. The DNA of the CDR3 is TGTGCCATCAGTGAGCTTGGGGCCTATGGCTACACCTTC.

This chain's CDR3 is CASSYPSGGVTDTQYF. In DNA, the CDR3 is TGTGCCAGCAGTTACCCTAGCGGGGGAGTCACAGATACGCAGTATTTT. The genes are TRBV6-2 or TRBV6-3 and TRBJ2-3; 10 positions agree with TRBD2. The CDR3 covers 16 residues. Germline V lookup: CDR1 MNHEY, CDR2 SVGEGT. After removal of 2 bases from V and 2 bases from J, the junction contained 4 bases not matched to a gene.

The chain recombines TRBV3-1 (or the pseudogene TRBV3-2) with TRBJ1-1, with a possible D match to TRBD1 (6 bases). Germline CDR1 and CDR2: LGHDT and YNNKEL (reference sequence). The length of the CDR3 is 17 residues. V was cut by 0 bases and J by 0 bases, with 14 bases left in between. The CDR3 DNA reads as TGTGCCAGCAGCCAAGAACGTCGTTCAGGGGTGAACACTGAAGCTTTCTTT. It is translated as CASSQERRSGVNTEAFF.